This TCR beta chain was sequenced for a study of blood T cell repertoires in COVID-19. Measured with immunoSEQ multiplex PCR; TCRdb has only the in-frame clones, and not every one. Found here are over 250,000 clones, about 80% of them singletons; the top ten hold 2.5% to 4%. The CDR3 loop spans 14 amino acids. The ends lost 5 bases at V and 6 bases at J; junction bases unmatched: 5. Germline V CDR1 and CDR2: ENHRY, SYGVKD. This chain connects TRBV10-3 to TRBJ1-5; 9 bases align to TRBD1. The receptor's source is a woman over 75 with acute or convalescent COVID-19. Sequenced material: peripheral blood. This chain's CDR3 is CAISRDREGQPQHF. The CDR3 nucleotides are TGTGCCATCAGTAGGGACAGGGAGGGTCAGCCCCAGCATTTT.